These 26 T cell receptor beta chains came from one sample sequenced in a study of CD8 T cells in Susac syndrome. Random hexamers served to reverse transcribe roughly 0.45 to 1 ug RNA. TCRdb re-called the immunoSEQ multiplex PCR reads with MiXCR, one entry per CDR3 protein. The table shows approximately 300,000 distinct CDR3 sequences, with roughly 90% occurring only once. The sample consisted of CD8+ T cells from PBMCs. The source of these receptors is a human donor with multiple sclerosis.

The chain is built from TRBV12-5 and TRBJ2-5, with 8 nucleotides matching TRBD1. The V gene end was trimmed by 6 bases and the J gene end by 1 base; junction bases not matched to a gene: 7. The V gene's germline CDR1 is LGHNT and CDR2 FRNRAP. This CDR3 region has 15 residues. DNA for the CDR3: TGTGCTAGTGGGACCGGGACAGGCATCCAAGAGACCCAGTACTTC. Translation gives CASGTGTGIQETQYF.

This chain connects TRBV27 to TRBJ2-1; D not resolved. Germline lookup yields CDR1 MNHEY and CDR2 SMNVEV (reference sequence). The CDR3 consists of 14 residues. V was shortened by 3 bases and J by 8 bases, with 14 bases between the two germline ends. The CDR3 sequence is CASSFFRNRDEQFF. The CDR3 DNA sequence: TGTGCCAGCAGTTTTTTTAGGAATAGGGATGAGCAGTTCTTC.

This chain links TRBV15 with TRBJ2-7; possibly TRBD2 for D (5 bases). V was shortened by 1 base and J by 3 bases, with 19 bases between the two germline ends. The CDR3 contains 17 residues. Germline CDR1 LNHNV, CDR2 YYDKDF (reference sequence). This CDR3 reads CATSRVSGTPRDYEQYF. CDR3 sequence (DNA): TGTGCCACCAGCAGAGTAAGCGGCACCCCCCGGGACTACGAGCAGTACTTC.

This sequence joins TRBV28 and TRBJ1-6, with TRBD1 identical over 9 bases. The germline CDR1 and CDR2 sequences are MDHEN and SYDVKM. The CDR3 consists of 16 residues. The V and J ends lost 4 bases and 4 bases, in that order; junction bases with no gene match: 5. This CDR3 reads CASSSTGGGYNSPLHF. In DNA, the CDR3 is TGTGCCAGCAGTTCTACAGGGGGCGGGTATAATTCACCCCTCCACTTT.

The CDR3 loop is CSAEGRDSYEQYF. CDR3 coding DNA: TGCAGTGCGGAGGGGCGGGACAGCTACGAGCAGTACTTC. The genes are TRBV20-1 and TRBJ2-7; D is perhaps TRBD1 (7 bases). Germline values: CDR1 DFQATT, CDR2 SNEGSKA (reference sequence). The CDR3 extends over 13 amino acids. V lost 6 bases and J 3 bases, leaving 15 bases between the germline ends.

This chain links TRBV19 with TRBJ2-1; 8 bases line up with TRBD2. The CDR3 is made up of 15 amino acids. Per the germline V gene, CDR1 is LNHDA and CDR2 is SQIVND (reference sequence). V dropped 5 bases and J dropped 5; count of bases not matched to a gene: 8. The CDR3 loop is CASSLPGLGNNEQFF. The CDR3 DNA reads TGTGCCAGTAGTTTACCGGGACTAGGTAACAATGAGCAGTTCTTC.

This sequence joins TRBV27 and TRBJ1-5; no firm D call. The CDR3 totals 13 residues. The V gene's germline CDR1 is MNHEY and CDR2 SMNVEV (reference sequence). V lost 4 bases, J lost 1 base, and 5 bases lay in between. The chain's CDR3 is CASSSWSNQPQHF. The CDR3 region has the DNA TGTGCCAGCAGTTCGTGGAGCAATCAGCCCCAGCATTTT.

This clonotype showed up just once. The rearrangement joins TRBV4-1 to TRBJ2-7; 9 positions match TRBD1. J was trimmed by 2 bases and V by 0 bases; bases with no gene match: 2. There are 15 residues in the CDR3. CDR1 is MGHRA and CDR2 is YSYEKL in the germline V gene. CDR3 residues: CASSQEDRGTYEQYF. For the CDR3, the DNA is TGCGCCAGCAGCCAAGAGGACAGGGGAACCTACGAGCAGTACTTC.

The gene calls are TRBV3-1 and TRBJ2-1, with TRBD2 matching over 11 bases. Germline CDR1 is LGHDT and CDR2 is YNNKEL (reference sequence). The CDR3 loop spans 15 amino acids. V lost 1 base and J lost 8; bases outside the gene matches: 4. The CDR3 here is CASSQVSGGAHEQFF. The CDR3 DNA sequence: TGTGCCAGCAGCCAAGTTAGCGGGGGGGCCCATGAGCAGTTCTTC.

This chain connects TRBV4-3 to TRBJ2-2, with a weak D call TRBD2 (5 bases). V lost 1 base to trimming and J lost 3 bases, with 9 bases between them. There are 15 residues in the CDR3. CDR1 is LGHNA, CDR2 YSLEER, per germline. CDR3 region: CASSQGSGYTGELFF. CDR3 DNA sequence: TGCGCCAGCAGCCAAGGGAGCGGTTACACCGGGGAGCTGTTTTTT.

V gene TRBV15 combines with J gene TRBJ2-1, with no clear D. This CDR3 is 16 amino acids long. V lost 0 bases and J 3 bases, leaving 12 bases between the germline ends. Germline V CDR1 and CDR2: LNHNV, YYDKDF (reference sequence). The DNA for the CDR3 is TGTGCCACCAGCAGAGACCGGGTGGCTATCTACAATGAGCAGTTCTTC. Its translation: CATSRDRVAIYNEQFF.

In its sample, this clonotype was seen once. The CDR3 region is CSSVPGQTNSGANVLTF. In nucleotides, the CDR3 is TGCAGTTCCGTACCGGGACAGACAAACTCTGGGGCCAACGTCCTGACTTTC. The chain carries TRBV20-1 and TRBJ2-6, with 7 bases identical to TRBD1. There are 17 residues in the CDR3. Germline V gives CDR1 DFQATT, CDR2 SNEGSKA (reference sequence). With 8 bases clipped from V and 0 bases from J, the junction kept 13 bases outside the gene matches.

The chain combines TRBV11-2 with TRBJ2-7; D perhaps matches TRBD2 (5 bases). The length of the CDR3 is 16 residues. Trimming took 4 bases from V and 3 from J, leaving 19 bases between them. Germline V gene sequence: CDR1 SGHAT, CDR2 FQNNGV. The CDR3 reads CASSSPSAGLNYEQYF. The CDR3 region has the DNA TGTGCCAGCAGCTCCCCCTCCGCAGGACTCAACTACGAGCAGTACTTC.

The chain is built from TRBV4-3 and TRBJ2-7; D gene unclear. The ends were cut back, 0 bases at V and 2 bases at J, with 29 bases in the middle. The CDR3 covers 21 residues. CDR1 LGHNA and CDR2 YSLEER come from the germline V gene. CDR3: CASSQDVFGRLSLRRPYEQYF. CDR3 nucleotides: TGCGCCAGCAGCCAAGATGTCTTCGGGCGGCTATCCTTGAGGCGCCCCTACGAGCAGTACTTC.

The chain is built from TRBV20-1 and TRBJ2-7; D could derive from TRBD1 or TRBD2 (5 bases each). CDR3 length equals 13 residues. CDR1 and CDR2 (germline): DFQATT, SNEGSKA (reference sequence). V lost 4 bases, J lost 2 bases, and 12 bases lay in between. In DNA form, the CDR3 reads TGCAGTGCTACCGGGACGGAGCCCTACGAGCAGTACTTC. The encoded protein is CSATGTEPYEQYF.

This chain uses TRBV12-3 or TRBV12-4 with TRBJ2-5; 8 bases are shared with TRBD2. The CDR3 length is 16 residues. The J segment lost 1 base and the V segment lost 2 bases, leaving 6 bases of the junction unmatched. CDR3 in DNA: TGTGCCAGCAGTTTAAGGGAGGGACTAGGCCAAGAGACCCAGTACTTC. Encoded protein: CASSLREGLGQETQYF.

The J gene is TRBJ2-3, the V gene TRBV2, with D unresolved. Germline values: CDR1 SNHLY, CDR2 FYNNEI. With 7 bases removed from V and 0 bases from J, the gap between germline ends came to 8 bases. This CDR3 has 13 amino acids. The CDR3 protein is CASMPGSTDTQYF. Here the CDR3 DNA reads TGTGCCAGCATGCCGGGCAGCACAGATACGCAGTATTTT.

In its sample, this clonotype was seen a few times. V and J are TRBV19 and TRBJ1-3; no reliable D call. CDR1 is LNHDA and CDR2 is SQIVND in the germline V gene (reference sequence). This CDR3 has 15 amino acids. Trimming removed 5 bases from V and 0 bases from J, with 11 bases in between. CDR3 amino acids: CASSPGPISGNTIYF. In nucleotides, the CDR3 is TGTGCCAGTAGTCCCGGACCGATCTCTGGAAACACCATATATTTT.

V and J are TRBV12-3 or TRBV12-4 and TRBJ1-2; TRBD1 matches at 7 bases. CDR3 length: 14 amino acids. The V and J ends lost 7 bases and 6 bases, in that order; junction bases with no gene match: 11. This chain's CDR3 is CASTPSGDSDGYTF. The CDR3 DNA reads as TGTGCCAGCACTCCCTCCGGGGACAGTGATGGCTACACCTTC.

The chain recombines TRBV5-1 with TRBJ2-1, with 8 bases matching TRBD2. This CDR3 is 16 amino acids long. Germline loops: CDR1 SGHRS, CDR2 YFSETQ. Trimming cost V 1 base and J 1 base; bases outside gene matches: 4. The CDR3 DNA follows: TGCGCCAGCAGCTTGTTTGGCGGGAGGTCCTACAATGAGCAGTTCTTC. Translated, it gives CASSLFGGRSYNEQFF.

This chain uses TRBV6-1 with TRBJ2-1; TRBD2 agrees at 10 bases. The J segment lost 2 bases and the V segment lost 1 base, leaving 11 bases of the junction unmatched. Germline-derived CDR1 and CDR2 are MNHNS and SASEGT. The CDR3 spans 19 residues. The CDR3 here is CASSEGLAGLYLAYNEQFF. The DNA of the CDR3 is TGTGCCAGCAGTGAAGGACTAGCGGGTTTATACCTTGCCTACAATGAGCAGTTCTTC.

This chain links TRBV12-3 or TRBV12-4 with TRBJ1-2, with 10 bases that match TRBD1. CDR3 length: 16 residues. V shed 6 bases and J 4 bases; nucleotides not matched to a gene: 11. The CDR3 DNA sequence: TGTGCCAGCAGGCGCCTGACAGGGGGCATAGGCTATGGCTACACCTTC. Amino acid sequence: CASRRLTGGIGYGYTF.

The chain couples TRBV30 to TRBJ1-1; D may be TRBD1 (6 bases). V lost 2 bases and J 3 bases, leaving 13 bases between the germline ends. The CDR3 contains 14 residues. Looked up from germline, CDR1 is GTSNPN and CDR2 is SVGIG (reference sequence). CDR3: CAWSLTGADTEAFF. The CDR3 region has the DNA TGTGCCTGGAGTCTAACGGGGGCCGACACTGAAGCTTTCTTT.

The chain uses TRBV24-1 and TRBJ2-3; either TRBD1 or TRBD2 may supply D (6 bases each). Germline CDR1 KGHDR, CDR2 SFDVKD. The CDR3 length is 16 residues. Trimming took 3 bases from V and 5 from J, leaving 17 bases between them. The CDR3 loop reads CATSDLTWGAGDTQYF. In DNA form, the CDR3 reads TGTGCCACCAGTGATCTCACCTGGGGGGCAGGAGATACGCAGTATTTT.

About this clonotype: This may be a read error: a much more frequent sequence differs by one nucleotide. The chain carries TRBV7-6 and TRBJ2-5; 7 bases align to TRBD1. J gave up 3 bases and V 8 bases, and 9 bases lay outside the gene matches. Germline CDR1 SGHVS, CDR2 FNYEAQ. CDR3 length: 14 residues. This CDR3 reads CASGHAGTEETQYF. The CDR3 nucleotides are TGTGCCAGCGGTCACGCAGGGACAGAAGAGACCCAGTACTTC.

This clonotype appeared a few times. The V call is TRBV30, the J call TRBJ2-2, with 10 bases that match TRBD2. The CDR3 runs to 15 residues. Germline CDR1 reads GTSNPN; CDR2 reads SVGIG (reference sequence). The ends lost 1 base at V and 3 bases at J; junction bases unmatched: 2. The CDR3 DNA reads TGTGCCTGGAGTGGCAGCGGGAGGGACACCGGGGAGCTGTTTTTT. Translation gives CAWSGSGRDTGELFF.